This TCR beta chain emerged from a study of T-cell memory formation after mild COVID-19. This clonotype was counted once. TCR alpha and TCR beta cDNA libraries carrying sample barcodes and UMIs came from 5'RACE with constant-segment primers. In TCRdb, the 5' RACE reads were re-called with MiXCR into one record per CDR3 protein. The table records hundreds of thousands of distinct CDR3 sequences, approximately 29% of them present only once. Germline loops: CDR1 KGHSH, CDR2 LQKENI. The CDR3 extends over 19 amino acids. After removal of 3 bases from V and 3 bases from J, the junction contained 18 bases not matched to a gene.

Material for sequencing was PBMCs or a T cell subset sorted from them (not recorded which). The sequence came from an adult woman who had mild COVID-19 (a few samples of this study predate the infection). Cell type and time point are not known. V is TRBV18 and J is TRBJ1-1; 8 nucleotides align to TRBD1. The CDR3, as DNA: TGTGCCAGCTCACCCCAAGGACCTGGACAGGGCTTGAGGGACACTGAAGCTTTCTTT. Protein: CASSPQGPGQGLRDTEAFF.